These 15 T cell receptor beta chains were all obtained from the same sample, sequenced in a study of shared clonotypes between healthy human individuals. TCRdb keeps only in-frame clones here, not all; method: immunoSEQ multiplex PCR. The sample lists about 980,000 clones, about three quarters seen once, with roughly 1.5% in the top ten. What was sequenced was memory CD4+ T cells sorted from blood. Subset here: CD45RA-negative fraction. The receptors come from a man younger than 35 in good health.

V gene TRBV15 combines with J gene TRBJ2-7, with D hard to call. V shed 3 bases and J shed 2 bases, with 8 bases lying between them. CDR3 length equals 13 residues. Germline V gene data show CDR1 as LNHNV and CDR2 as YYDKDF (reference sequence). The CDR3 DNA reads TGTGCCACCAGCAGCCCCCCAACCTACGAGCAGTACTTC. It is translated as CATSSPPTYEQYF.

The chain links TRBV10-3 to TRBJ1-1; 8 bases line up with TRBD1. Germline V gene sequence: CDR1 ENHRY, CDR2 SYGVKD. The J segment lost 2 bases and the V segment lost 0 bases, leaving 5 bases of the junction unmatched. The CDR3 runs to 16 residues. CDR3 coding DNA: TGTGCCATCAGTGAGTCCTTTGGACAGGGTAACACTGAAGCTTTCTTT. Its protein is CAISESFGQGNTEAFF.

This CDR3 is CASGIRGYEQYF. CDR3 nucleotide sequence: TGTGCCAGCGGAATTCGGGGGTACGAGCAGTACTTC. The chain joins TRBV7-9 to TRBJ2-7, with D perhaps matching TRBD2 (6 bases). Looked up from germline, CDR1 is SEHNR and CDR2 is FQNEAQ (reference sequence). Trimming left V 8 bases short and J 4 bases short, with 12 bases between. The CDR3 extends over 12 amino acids.

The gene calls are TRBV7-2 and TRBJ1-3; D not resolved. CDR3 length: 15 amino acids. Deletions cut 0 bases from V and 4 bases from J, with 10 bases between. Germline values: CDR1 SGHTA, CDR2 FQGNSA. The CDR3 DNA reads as TGTGCCAGCAGCTTAGCAGTCTTCGGAGGAAACACCATATATTTT. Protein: CASSLAVFGGNTIYF.

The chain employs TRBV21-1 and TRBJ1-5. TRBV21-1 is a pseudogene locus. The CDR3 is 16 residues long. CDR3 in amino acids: CASSKKEGSRNQPQHF. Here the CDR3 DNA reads TGTGCCAGCAGCAAAAAGGAGGGGTCTCGGAATCAGCCCCAGCATTTT.

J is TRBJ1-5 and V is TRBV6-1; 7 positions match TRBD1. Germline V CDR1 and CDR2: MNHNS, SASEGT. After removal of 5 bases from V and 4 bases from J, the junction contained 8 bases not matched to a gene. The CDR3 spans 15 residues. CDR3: CASSPQGGSNQPQHF. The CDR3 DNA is TGTGCCAGCAGTCCCCAGGGGGGTTCAAATCAGCCCCAGCATTTT.

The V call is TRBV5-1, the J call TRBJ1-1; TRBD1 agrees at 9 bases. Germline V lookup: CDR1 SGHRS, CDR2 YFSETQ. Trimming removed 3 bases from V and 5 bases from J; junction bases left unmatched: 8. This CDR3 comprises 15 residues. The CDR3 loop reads CASSWGTGRRTEAFF. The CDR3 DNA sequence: TGCGCCAGCAGCTGGGGGACAGGGAGAAGGACTGAAGCTTTCTTT.

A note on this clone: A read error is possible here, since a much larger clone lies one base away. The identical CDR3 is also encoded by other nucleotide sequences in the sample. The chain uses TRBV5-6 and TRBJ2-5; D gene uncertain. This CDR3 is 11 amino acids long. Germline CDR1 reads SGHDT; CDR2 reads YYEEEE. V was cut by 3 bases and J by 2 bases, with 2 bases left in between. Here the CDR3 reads CASSSQETQYF. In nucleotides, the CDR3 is TGTGCCAGCAGCTCTCAAGAGACCCAGTACTTC.

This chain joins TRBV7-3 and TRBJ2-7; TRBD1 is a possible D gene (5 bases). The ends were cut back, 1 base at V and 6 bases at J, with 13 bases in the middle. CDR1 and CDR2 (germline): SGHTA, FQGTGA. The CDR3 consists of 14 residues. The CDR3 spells CASSLMGRASEQYF. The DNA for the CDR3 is TGTGCCAGCAGCTTAATGGGCAGGGCTTCCGAGCAGTACTTC.

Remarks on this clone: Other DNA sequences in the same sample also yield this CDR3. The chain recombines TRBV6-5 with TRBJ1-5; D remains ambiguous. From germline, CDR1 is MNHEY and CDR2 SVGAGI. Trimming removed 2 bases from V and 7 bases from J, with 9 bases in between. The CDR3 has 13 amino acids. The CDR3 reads CASSYREGQPQHF. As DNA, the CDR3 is TGTGCCAGCAGTTACCGAGAAGGGCAGCCCCAGCATTTT.

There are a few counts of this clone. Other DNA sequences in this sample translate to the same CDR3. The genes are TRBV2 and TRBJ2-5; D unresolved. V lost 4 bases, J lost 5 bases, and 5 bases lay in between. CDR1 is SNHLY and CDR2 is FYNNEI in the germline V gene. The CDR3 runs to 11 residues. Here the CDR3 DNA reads TGTGCCAGCAGTGGTGGTGAGACCCAGTACTTC. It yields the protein CASSGGETQYF.

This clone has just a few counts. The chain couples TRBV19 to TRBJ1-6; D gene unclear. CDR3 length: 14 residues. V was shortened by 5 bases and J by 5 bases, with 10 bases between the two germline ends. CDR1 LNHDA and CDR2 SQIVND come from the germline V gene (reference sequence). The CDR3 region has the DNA TGTGCCAGTAGTCCCGCTTCGAATAATTCACCCCTCCACTTT. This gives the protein CASSPASNNSPLHF.

The CDR3 region has the DNA TGTGCTAGTGCCTTCGGGAGGGTGACGTACTTC. This gives the protein CASAFGRVTYF. The chain employs TRBV12-5 and TRBJ2-7, with 8 bases fitting TRBD2. CDR1 is LGHNT and CDR2 is FRNRAP in the germline V gene. This CDR3 spans 11 amino acids. The trim removed 7 bases at V and 12 bases at J, leaving 8 bases unmatched. The whole variable domain, remainder taken from reference TRBV12-5 and TRBJ2-7, is DARVTQTPRHKVTEMGQEVTMRCQPILGHNTVFWYRQTMMQGLELLAYFRNRAPLDDSGMPKDRFSAEMPDATLATLKIQPSEPRDSAVYFCASAFGRVTYFGPGTRLTVT.

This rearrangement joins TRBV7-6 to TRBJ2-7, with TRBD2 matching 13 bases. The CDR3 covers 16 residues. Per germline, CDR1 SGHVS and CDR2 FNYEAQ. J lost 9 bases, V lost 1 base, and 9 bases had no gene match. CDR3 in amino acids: CASSLGTSGRDGGQYF. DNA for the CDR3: TGTGCCAGCAGCTTAGGGACTAGCGGGAGAGACGGCGGGCAGTACTTC.

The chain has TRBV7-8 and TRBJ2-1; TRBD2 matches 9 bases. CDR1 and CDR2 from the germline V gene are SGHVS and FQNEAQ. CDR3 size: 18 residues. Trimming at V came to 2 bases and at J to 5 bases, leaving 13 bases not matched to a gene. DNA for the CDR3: TGTGCCAGCAGCTTATATAGGTTCGGCGGGAGGGCCAACAATGAGCAGTTCTTC. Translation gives CASSLYRFGGRANNEQFF.